The source of this T cell receptor beta chain is a study of regulatory T cells in long-lasting Graves disease. TCR beta libraries were built with iRepertoire HTBI primers and Arm-PCR of CDR3 regions. TCRdb recomputed calls from the multiplex PCR reads with MiXCR, one row per CDR3 protein. Among hundreds of thousands of distinct CDR3 sequences, 15% to 20% were seen once, and the ten largest hold approximately 31%. Indicated time point: persistent/refractory GD, antithyroid drugs over 5 years with positive TRAb. PBMC-derived RNA was used for the TCR library. Those enrolled as patients came out of an endocrinology department in Xi'an, China. V was shortened by 2 bases and J by 6 bases, with 11 bases between the two germline ends. Germline assignment: CDR1 MNHNS and CDR2 SASEGT. This CDR3 is 13 amino acids long. Concerning this clonotype itself: As yet, its antigen is unknown.

Study conclusions and caveats: Only a small sample size was used, which may have cut accuracy. Favored gene segments in persistent disease were TRBV28, TRBJ1-2 and TRBJ2-5. Among persistent patients, a larger number of public clonotypes were shared (2,741) than among newly diagnosed patients (roughly 910).

Sequencing used peripheral blood mononuclear cells (PBMCs), obtained when the disease was refractory, from a patient treated with antithyroid drugs. The V gene is TRBV6-1, the J gene TRBJ2-7; maybe TRBD2 (5 bases). The receptor was derived from a female donor with Graves disease. The CDR3 nucleotides are TGTGCCAGCAGTGAAAGCGAGGGTGCCGAGCAGTACTTC. Translation gives CASSESEGAEQYF.